One sample yielded the 4 T cell receptor beta chains listed below, sequenced in a study of blood T cell repertoires in COVID-19. Profiled with immunoSEQ multiplex PCR; TCRdb holds only in-frame clones, not every one. The repertoire holds 180,000 or so clones, around 82% seen once, with about 2.6% in the top ten. Material for sequencing was peripheral blood. These receptors came from a human donor with acute or convalescent COVID-19. The donor label of this sample is uncertain.

The V and J genes are TRBV28 and TRBJ2-5; 7 bases are shared with TRBD2. The CDR3 has 14 residues. The V and J ends lost 7 bases and 2 bases, in that order; junction bases with no gene match: 7. CDR1 and CDR2 (germline): MDHEN, SYDVKM. CDR3 sequence (DNA): TGTGCCAGCAATGGGAGGGCAGAGCAAGAGACCCAGTACTTC. Translating gives CASNGRAEQETQYF. The complete variable domain, with remaining parts taken from reference TRBV28 and TRBJ2-5, reads DVKVTQSSRYLVKRTGEKVFLECVQDMDHENMFWYRQDPGLGLRLIYFSYDVKMKEKGDIPEGYSVSREKKERFSLILESASTNQTSMYLCASNGRAEQETQYFGPGTRLLVL.

The chain uses TRBV11-2 and TRBJ2-1; 10 bases map to TRBD2. Germline CDR1 reads SGHAT; CDR2 reads FQNNGV. Germline trimming cut 0 bases from V and 10 bases from J; bases unmatched to any gene: 9. The CDR3 runs 16 residues. Written as DNA, the CDR3 is TGTGCCAGCAGCTTAGATGGGTCTAGCGGGGGAGGGGAGCAGTTCTTC. Translated, it gives CASSLDGSSGGGEQFF. The whole variable domain, filled in from reference TRBV11-2 and TRBJ2-1, reads EAGVAQSPRYKIIEKRQSVAFWCNPISGHATLYWYQQILGQGPKLLIQFQNNGVVDDSQLPKDRFSAERLKGVDSTLKIQPAKLEDSAVYLCASSLDGSSGGGEQFFGPGTRLTVL.

This clone was seen just once. The genes are TRBV19 and TRBJ2-1; 9 bases are a match to TRBD2. With V trimmed by 3 bases and J by 8 bases, 11 bases remained unmatched. CDR3 length equals 16 residues. CDR1 LNHDA and CDR2 SQIVND come from the germline V gene (reference sequence). The CDR3 loop reads CASSIGLASGADEQFF. CDR3 sequence (DNA): TGTGCCAGTAGTATCGGACTAGCGAGTGGGGCAGATGAGCAGTTCTTC.

The chain uses TRBV7-9 and TRBJ1-2; 7 positions match TRBD1. Trimming at V came to 2 bases and at J to 3 bases, leaving 3 bases not matched to a gene. This CDR3 has 14 residues. Germline V gene data show CDR1 as SEHNR and CDR2 as FQNEAQ (reference sequence). The CDR3: CASSLMQGDYGYTF. The DNA of the CDR3 is TGTGCCAGCAGCTTAATGCAGGGGGACTATGGCTACACCTTC.